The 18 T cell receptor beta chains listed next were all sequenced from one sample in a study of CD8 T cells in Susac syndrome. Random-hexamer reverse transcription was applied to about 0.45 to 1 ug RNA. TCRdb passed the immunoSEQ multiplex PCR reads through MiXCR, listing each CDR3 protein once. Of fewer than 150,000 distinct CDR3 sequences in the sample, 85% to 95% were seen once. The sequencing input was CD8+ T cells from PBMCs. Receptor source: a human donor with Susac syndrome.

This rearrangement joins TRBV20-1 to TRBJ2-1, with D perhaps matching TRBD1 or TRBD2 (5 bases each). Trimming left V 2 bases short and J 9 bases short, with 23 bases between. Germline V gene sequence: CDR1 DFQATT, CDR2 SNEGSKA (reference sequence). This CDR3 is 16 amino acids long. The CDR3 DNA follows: TGCAGTGCTAGACATCCCTCTAGTCGGGACGGCAGTGAGCAGTTCTTC. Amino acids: CSARHPSSRDGSEQFF.

CDR3 amino acids: CAIGIRDRVVGVNTEAFF. In DNA, the CDR3 is TGTGCCATCGGAATCAGGGACAGAGTAGTAGGAGTGAACACTGAAGCTTTCTTT. The chain carries TRBV12-3 or TRBV12-4 and TRBJ1-1; 7 bases fit TRBD1. With 10 bases clipped from V and 0 bases from J, the junction kept 20 bases outside the gene matches. This CDR3 has 18 residues.

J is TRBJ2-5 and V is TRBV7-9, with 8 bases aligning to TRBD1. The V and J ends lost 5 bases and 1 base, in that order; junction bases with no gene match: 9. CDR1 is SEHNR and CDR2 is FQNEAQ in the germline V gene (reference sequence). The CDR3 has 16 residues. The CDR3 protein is CASSHRGALIQETQYF. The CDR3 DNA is TGTGCCAGCAGCCACAGGGGGGCCCTAATCCAAGAGACCCAGTACTTC.

CDR3 bases: TGTGCCAGCAGCTTAGGCGGGAGCATCGCCGGGGAGCTGTTTTTT. The encoded protein is CASSLGGSIAGELFF. J is TRBJ2-2 and V is TRBV13; the D gene is possibly TRBD2 (6 bases). V was clipped by 0 bases and J by 6 bases, with 11 bases between them. Germline CDR1 PRHDT, CDR2 FYEKMQ (reference sequence). The CDR3 runs 15 residues.

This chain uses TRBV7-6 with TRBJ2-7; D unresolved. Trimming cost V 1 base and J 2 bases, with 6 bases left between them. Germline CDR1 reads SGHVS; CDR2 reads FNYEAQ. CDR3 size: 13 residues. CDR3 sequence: CASSLDPPYEQYF. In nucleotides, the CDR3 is TGTGCCAGCAGCTTAGATCCGCCCTACGAGCAGTACTTC.

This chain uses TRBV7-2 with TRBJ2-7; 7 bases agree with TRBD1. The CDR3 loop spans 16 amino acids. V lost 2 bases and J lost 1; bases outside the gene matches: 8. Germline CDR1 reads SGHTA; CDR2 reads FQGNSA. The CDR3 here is CASSLWGQQVSYEQYF. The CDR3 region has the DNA TGTGCCAGCAGCTTATGGGGACAGCAAGTTTCCTACGAGCAGTACTTC. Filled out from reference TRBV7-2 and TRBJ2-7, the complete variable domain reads GAGVSQSPSNKVTEKGKDVELRCDPISGHTALYWYRQSLGQGLEFLIYFQGNSAPDKSGLPSDRFSAERTGGSVSTLTIQRTQQEDSAVYLCASSLWGQQVSYEQYFGPGTRLTVT.

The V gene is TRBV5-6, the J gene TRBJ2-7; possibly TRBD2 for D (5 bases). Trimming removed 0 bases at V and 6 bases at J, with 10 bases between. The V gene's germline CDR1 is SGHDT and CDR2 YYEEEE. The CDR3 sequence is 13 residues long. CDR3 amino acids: CASSLDSGSEQYF. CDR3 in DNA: TGTGCCAGCAGCTTGGATTCGGGGTCCGAGCAGTACTTC.

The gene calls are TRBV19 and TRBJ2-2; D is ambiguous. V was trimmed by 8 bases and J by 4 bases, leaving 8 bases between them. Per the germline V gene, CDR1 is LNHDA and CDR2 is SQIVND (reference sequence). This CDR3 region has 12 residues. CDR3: CASGWSTGELFF. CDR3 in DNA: TGTGCCAGTGGGTGGAGCACCGGGGAGCTGTTTTTT. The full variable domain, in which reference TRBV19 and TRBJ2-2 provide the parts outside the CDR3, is DGGITQSPKYLFRKEGQNVTLSCEQNLNHDAMYWYRQDPGQGLRLIYYSQIVNDFQKGDIAEGYSVSREKKESFPLTVTSAQKNPTAFYLCASGWSTGELFFGEGSRLTVL.

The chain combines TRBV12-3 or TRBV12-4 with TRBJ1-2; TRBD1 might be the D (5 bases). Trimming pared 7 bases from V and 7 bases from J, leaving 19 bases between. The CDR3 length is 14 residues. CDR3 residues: CASTHGGGRSGYTF. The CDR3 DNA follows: TGTGCCAGCACCCACGGGGGAGGGAGAAGTGGCTACACCTTC.

Here the CDR3 DNA reads TGCAGTGCAGAGAGCCCCTTGGACCCCTCCTACAATGAGCAGTTCTTC. Its translation is CSAESPLDPSYNEQFF. The J gene is TRBJ2-1, the V gene TRBV20-1; D gene uncertain. Germline V gene sequence: CDR1 DFQATT, CDR2 SNEGSKA (reference sequence). V shed 6 bases and J shed 0 bases, with 18 bases lying between them. The CDR3 runs 16 residues.

Written as DNA, the CDR3 is TGCAGCGTACAGGGGGGGTCCTACAATGAGCAGTTCTTC. Protein: CSVQGGSYNEQFF. V and J are TRBV29-1 and TRBJ2-1, with D perhaps TRBD1 (8 bases). V lost 6 bases and J 1 base, leaving 10 bases between the germline ends. The length of the CDR3 is 13 residues. In germline, CDR1 is SQVTM, CDR2 ANQGSEA.

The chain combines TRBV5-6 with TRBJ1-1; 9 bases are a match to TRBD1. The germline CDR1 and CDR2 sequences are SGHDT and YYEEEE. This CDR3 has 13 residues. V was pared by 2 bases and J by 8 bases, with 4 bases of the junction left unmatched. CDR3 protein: CASSLGTGREAFF. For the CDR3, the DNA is TGTGCCAGCAGCTTAGGGACAGGGAGAGAAGCTTTCTTT.

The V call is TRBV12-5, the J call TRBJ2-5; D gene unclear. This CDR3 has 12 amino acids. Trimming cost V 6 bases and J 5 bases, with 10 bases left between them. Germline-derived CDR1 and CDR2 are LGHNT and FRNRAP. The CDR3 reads CASGPNRETQYF. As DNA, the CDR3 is TGTGCTAGTGGGCCGAATCGGGAGACCCAGTACTTC.

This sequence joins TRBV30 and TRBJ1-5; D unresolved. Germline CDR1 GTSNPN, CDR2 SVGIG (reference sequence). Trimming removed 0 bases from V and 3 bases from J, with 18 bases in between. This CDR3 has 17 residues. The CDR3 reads CAWSVPLTGGVNQPQHF. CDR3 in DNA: TGTGCCTGGAGTGTGCCCCTAACCGGCGGCGTCAATCAGCCCCAGCATTTT.

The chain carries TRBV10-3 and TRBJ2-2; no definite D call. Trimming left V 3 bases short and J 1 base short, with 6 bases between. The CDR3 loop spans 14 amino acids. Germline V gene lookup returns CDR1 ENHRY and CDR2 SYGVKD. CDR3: CAISDSENTGELFF. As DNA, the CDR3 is TGTGCCATCAGTGATTCAGAGAACACCGGGGAGCTGTTTTTT.

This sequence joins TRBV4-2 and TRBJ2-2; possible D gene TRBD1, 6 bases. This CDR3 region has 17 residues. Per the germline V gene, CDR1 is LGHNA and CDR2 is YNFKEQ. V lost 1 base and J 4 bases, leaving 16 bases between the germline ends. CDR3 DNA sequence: TGTGCCAGCAGCCAAGGAGAGGGCTCAGGGGCCACCGGGGAGCTGTTTTTT. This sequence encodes CASSQGEGSGATGELFF.

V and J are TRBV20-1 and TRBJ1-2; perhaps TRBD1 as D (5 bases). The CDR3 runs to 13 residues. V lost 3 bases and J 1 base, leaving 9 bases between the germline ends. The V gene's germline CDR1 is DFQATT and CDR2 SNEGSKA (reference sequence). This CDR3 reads CSAREGVNYGYTF. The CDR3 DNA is TGCAGTGCTAGGGAAGGGGTTAACTATGGCTACACCTTC.

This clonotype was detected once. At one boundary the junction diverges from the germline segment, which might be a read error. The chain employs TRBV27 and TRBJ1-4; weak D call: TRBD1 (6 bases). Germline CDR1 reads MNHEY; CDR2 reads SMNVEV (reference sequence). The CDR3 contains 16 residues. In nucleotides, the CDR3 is TGTGCCAGCAGGGCGGCGTTAGGGACAACCAATGAAAAACTGTTTTTT. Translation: CASRAALGTTNEKLFF.